This is a list of T cell receptor beta chains from one sample in a study of identical twins. TCRdb re-analysed the 5' RACE reads in MiXCR, keeping a single row per CDR3 protein. The sample includes approximately 1.8 million distinct CDR3 sequences, under 35% of them seen just once. Sequenced input: cord blood. These receptor sequences come from a newborn girl in good health. Each CDR3 is given with its conserved first and last residue. The order of the fields is D gene, J gene, clone size, V gene, CDR3 DNA, CDR3 protein. D genes are given only for firm matches. Rows may omit the clone size; those that give it use once, few, many or a size class.

d_gene: .
j_gene: TRBJ1-2
abundance: .
v_gene: TRBV4-2
CDR3nt: TGTGCCAGCAGCCAAGGACAGCCTCTCTATGGCTACACCTTC
CDR3aa: CASSQGQPLYGYTF

d_gene: TRBD2
j_gene: TRBJ2-5
abundance: .
v_gene: TRBV5-1
CDR3nt: TGCGCCAGCAGCTTGGGCGTTCTAGCGGGAGCGAACAATGAGCAGTACTTC
CDR3aa: CASSLGVLAGANNEQYF

d_gene: .
j_gene: TRBJ2-4
abundance: .
v_gene: TRBV30
CDR3nt: TGTGCCTGGAAGGAGGAGGGAGTAGCCAAAAACATTCAGTACTTC
CDR3aa: CAWKEEGVAKNIQYF

d_gene: TRBD1
j_gene: TRBJ2-7
abundance: few
v_gene: TRBV13
CDR3nt: TGTGCCAGCAGCCCGAGTGACAGGGGTTCCTACGAGCAGTACTTC
CDR3aa: CASSPSDRGSYEQYF

d_gene: TRBD1
j_gene: TRBJ1-5
abundance: few
v_gene: TRBV28
CDR3nt: TGTGCCAGCAGTAAACCCCGGGACAGTAGCAATCAGCCCCAGCATTTT
CDR3aa: CASSKPRDSSNQPQHF

d_gene: .
j_gene: TRBJ2-1
abundance: few
v_gene: TRBV20-1
CDR3nt: TGCAGTGCTGCCCCTGATTCCAATGAGCAGTTCTTC
CDR3aa: CSAAPDSNEQFF

d_gene: .
j_gene: TRBJ2-1
abundance: few
v_gene: TRBV2
CDR3nt: TGTGCCAGCAGTCGGGACGTCCACAATGAGCAGTTCTTC
CDR3aa: CASSRDVHNEQFF

d_gene: .
j_gene: TRBJ1-6
abundance: .
v_gene: TRBV13
CDR3nt: TGTGCCGGCGGACGACAGAGCTCCTATAATTCACCCCTCCACTTT
CDR3aa: CAGGRQSSYNSPLHF

d_gene: .
j_gene: TRBJ1-2
abundance: .
v_gene: TRBV14
CDR3nt: TGTGCCAGCAGCCAAGTGGGGGGACTGAACTATGGCTACACCTTC
CDR3aa: CASSQVGGLNYGYTF

d_gene: TRBD2
j_gene: TRBJ2-7
abundance: .
v_gene: TRBV11-2
CDR3nt: TGTGCCAGCAGCTTTAGCGGGGTCAATGAGCAGTACTTC
CDR3aa: CASSFSGVNEQYF

d_gene: .
j_gene: TRBJ2-2
abundance: .
v_gene: TRBV6-5
CDR3nt: TGTGCTAGCAGTTATCGCCGACTAGGGGGTTCACAGGGGGAGCTGTTTTTT
CDR3aa: CASSYRRLGGSQGELFF

d_gene: .
j_gene: TRBJ2-1
abundance: .
v_gene: TRBV20-1
CDR3nt: TGCAGTGCTAACTTTGGGGAGTGGGACAATGAGCAGTTCTTC
CDR3aa: CSANFGEWDNEQFF

d_gene: .
j_gene: TRBJ1-2
abundance: .
v_gene: TRBV6-5
CDR3nt: TGTGCCAGCAGTTACTCGTCAAGGTCGTATGGCTACACCTTC
CDR3aa: CASSYSSRSYGYTF

d_gene: TRBD2
j_gene: TRBJ2-1
abundance: few
v_gene: TRBV12-3/TRBV12-4
CDR3nt: TGTGCCACCTCGCGGGAGGGCCTCTGGAATGAGCAGTTCTTC
CDR3aa: CATSREGLWNEQFF

d_gene: TRBD2
j_gene: TRBJ2-5
abundance: few
v_gene: TRBV2
CDR3nt: TGTGCCAGCCTTTCGGGACTAGCCAAAGAGACCCAGTACTTC
CDR3aa: CASLSGLAKETQYF

d_gene: .
j_gene: TRBJ1-1
abundance: few
v_gene: TRBV2
CDR3nt: TGTGCCAGCGCGGGAGCTTTCTTT
CDR3aa: CASAGAFF

d_gene: .
j_gene: TRBJ2-2
abundance: .
v_gene: TRBV3-1
CDR3nt: TGTGCCAGCAGCCAAGTACAACTATCCCCCGGGGAGCTGTTTTTT
CDR3aa: CASSQVQLSPGELFF

d_gene: .
j_gene: TRBJ2-7
abundance: .
v_gene: TRBV20-1
CDR3nt: TGCAGTGCTAATCACGGCGGGGTCCACGAGCAGTACTTC
CDR3aa: CSANHGGVHEQYF

d_gene: TRBD2
j_gene: TRBJ2-5
abundance: few
v_gene: TRBV4-2
CDR3nt: TGTGCCAGCAGCCAAGGGCGTGATATAGCGGGAGTTCTTTTAGGGACCCAGTACTTC
CDR3aa: CASSQGRDIAGVLLGTQYF

d_gene: .
j_gene: TRBJ2-7
abundance: .
v_gene: TRBV27
CDR3nt: TGTGCCAGCAGCCCAGGGGTCCTCTACAATGAGCAGTACTTC
CDR3aa: CASSPGVLYNEQYF

d_gene: TRBD2
j_gene: TRBJ2-5
abundance: .
v_gene: TRBV27
CDR3nt: TGTGCCAGCAGTGTCCTAGCGGGGGGGCCGAAAGAGACCCAGTACTTC
CDR3aa: CASSVLAGGPKETQYF

d_gene: .
j_gene: TRBJ2-7
abundance: few
v_gene: TRBV27
CDR3nt: TGTGCCAGCAATCGGGGGCGCGGCTCCTACGAGCAGTACTTC
CDR3aa: CASNRGRGSYEQYF

d_gene: .
j_gene: TRBJ1-5
abundance: many
v_gene: TRBV10-3
CDR3nt: TGTGCCATCAGACAGGGAAGCAATCAGCCCCAGCATTTT
CDR3aa: CAIRQGSNQPQHF

d_gene: .
j_gene: TRBJ2-1
abundance: many
v_gene: TRBV2
CDR3nt: TGTGCCAGCAGTGTGCATGAGCAGTTCTTC
CDR3aa: CASSVHEQFF

d_gene: TRBD1
j_gene: TRBJ2-7
abundance: few
v_gene: TRBV20-1
CDR3nt: TGCAGTGTTCCAGGACAGGGCAGCGAGCAGTACTTC
CDR3aa: CSVPGQGSEQYF

d_gene: .
j_gene: TRBJ1-2
abundance: few
v_gene: TRBV5-1
CDR3nt: TGCGCCAGCAGCTTTCAGGGAGATCATGGCTACACCTTC
CDR3aa: CASSFQGDHGYTF

d_gene: .
j_gene: TRBJ2-7
abundance: .
v_gene: TRBV27
CDR3nt: TGTGCCAGCAAGATGCAGGGGAATTACTACGAGCAGTACTTC
CDR3aa: CASKMQGNYYEQYF

d_gene: TRBD2
j_gene: TRBJ2-1
abundance: .
v_gene: TRBV2
CDR3nt: TGTGCCAGCAGTTATTTACCGGGACTAGCGGGAGGGCGGGGCAATGAGCAGTTCTTC
CDR3aa: CASSYLPGLAGGRGNEQFF

d_gene: .
j_gene: TRBJ2-4
abundance: .
v_gene: TRBV20-1
CDR3nt: TGCAGTGCCGACAGAAGCAAAAACATTCAGTACTTC
CDR3aa: CSADRSKNIQYF

d_gene: .
j_gene: TRBJ2-1
abundance: .
v_gene: TRBV3-1
CDR3nt: TGTGCCAGCAGCCTCGGAGTTGCGGGGGCTCACAATGAGCAGTTCTTC
CDR3aa: CASSLGVAGAHNEQFF

d_gene: TRBD2
j_gene: TRBJ2-1
abundance: .
v_gene: TRBV7-2
CDR3nt: TGTGCCAGCAGTTTCGGACTAGCGGGAGCCAACAATGAGCAGTTCTTC
CDR3aa: CASSFGLAGANNEQFF

d_gene: .
j_gene: TRBJ2-2
abundance: few
v_gene: TRBV6-6
CDR3nt: TGTGCCAGCAGACAGAACGGGGAGCTGTTTTTT
CDR3aa: CASRQNGELFF

d_gene: .
j_gene: TRBJ2-7
abundance: few
v_gene: TRBV28
CDR3nt: TGTGCCAGCAGTTTCCCGGGTAGCGGCTACGAGCAGTACTTC
CDR3aa: CASSFPGSGYEQYF

d_gene: .
j_gene: TRBJ2-1
abundance: .
v_gene: TRBV2
CDR3nt: TGTGCCACCAGTCGCCGACCACTCAATGAGCGGTTCTTC
CDR3aa: CATSRRPLNERFF

d_gene: .
j_gene: TRBJ2-1
abundance: .
v_gene: TRBV20-1
CDR3nt: TGCAGTGAAGGGGTCCTCTACAATGAGCAGTTCTTC
CDR3aa: CSEGVLYNEQFF

d_gene: TRBD2
j_gene: TRBJ2-1
abundance: .
v_gene: TRBV2
CDR3nt: TGTGCCAGCAGTGAAGCGCTAGCGGGAGGCAATGAGCAGTTCTTC
CDR3aa: CASSEALAGGNEQFF

d_gene: TRBD2
j_gene: TRBJ2-4
abundance: .
v_gene: TRBV7-7
CDR3nt: TGTGCTAGCGGGACAATGTTTCACGAGGGCATTCAGTACTTC
CDR3aa: CASGTMFHEGIQYF

d_gene: .
j_gene: TRBJ1-6
abundance: few
v_gene: TRBV6-5
CDR3nt: TGTGCCAGCAGTTATCCCCCCGGGGTAGGAAAAAATTCACCCCTCCACTTT
CDR3aa: CASSYPPGVGKNSPLHF

d_gene: TRBD2
j_gene: TRBJ2-7
abundance: .
v_gene: TRBV7-2
CDR3nt: TGTGCCAGCAAAGGCAGGGAGGGCTACGAGCAGTACTTC
CDR3aa: CASKGREGYEQYF

d_gene: TRBD2
j_gene: TRBJ2-5
abundance: .
v_gene: TRBV10-2
CDR3nt: TGCGCCAGCAGTGTTCATGGGACTAGCCCTCAAAAGGAGACCCAGTACTTC
CDR3aa: CASSVHGTSPQKETQYF

d_gene: .
j_gene: TRBJ2-5
abundance: .
v_gene: TRBV20-1
CDR3nt: TGCAGTGCTGGAGTTGGGAACCCACAGTACTTC
CDR3aa: CSAGVGNPQYF

d_gene: .
j_gene: TRBJ1-6
abundance: .
v_gene: TRBV5-5
CDR3nt: TGTGCCAGCAGCCCCAGGGCGGGCTCCTATAATTCACCCCTCCACTTT
CDR3aa: CASSPRAGSYNSPLHF

d_gene: .
j_gene: TRBJ1-1
abundance: .
v_gene: TRBV20-1
CDR3nt: TGCAGTGCTAGAGTCGCCCCGAGGAACACTGAAGCTTTCTTT
CDR3aa: CSARVAPRNTEAFF

d_gene: .
j_gene: TRBJ2-1
abundance: .
v_gene: TRBV7-9
CDR3nt: TGTGCCAGCAGCTTAAGGTGGGAGGTAGGCAATGAGCAGTTCTTC
CDR3aa: CASSLRWEVGNEQFF

d_gene: .
j_gene: TRBJ1-2
abundance: .
v_gene: TRBV15
CDR3nt: TGTGCCACCAGCTTCCCAGGACAGTGGGCTAACTATGGCTACACCTTC
CDR3aa: CATSFPGQWANYGYTF

d_gene: TRBD2
j_gene: TRBJ2-3
abundance: few
v_gene: TRBV9
CDR3nt: TGTGCCAGCAGCGATGGCCTAGCGGGGGGGCCCAATACGCAGTATTTT
CDR3aa: CASSDGLAGGPNTQYF